This T cell receptor (beta chain) was captured in a study of blood T cell repertoires in COVID-19. The wider study: Specimens from acute and convalescent COVID-19 originated in the United States, Italy and Spain.

The CDR3 has 15 residues. With V trimmed by 3 bases and J by 2 bases, 3 bases remained unmatched. CDR1 and CDR2 (germline): SGDLS, YYNGEE. Data came from immunoSEQ multiplex PCR; TCRdb stores just in-frame clones and leaves some out. The sample contains around 150,000 clones, approximately 85% of which appear only once. The chain recombines TRBV9 with TRBJ2-3, with 10 nucleotides matching TRBD2. The sequenced sample consisted of PBMCs or T cells enriched from blood (not recorded which). The receptor was derived from a woman in her forties or fifties with acute COVID-19. CDR3 DNA sequence: TGTGCCAGCAGCGCCGGACTAGCGGACACAGATACGCAGTATTTT. The encoded protein is CASSAGLADTDTQYF.